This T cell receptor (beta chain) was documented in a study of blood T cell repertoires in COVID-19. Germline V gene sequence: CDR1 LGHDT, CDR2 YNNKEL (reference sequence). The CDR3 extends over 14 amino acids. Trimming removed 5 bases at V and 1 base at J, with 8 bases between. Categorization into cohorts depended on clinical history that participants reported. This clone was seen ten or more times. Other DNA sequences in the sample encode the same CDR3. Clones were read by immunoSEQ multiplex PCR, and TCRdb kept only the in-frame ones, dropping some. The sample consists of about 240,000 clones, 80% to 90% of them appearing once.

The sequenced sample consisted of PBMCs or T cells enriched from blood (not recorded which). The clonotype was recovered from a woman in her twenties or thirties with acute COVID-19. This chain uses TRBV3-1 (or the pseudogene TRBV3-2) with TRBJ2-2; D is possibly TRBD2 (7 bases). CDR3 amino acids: CASSRGGNTGELFF. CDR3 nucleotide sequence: TGTGCCAGCAGCAGGGGGGGGAACACCGGGGAGCTGTTTTTT.